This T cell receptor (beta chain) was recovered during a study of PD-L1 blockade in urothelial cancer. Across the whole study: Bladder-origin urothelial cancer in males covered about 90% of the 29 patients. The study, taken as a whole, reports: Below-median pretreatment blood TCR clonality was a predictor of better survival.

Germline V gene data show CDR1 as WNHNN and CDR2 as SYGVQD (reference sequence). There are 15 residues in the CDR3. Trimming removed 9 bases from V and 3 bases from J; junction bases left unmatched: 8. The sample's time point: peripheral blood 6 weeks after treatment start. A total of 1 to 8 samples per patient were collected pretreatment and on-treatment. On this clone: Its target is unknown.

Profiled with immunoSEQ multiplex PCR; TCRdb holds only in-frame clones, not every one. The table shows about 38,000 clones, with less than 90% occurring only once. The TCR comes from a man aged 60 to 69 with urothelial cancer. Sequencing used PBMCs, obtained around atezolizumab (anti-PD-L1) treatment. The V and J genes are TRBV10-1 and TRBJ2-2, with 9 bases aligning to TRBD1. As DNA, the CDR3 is TGCGCCAGTAGACAGGGGGTATGGGACACCGGGGAGCTGTTTTTT. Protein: CASRQGVWDTGELFF.